This TCR beta chain derives from a study of shared T cell receptors in the human thymus. Repertoires were generated with immunoSEQ multiplex PCR, while TCRdb's copy carries only in-frame clones and drops some. The sample has approximately 490,000 clones, 75% to 85% seen once. This CDR3 region has 15 residues. V lost 3 bases, J lost 7 bases, and 7 bases stayed unmatched. CDR1 is LNHNV and CDR2 is YYDKDF in the germline V gene (reference sequence). The data were also submitted as part of a second study, on human thymus T cells. Per that paper: In thymic and blood repertoires alike, V and J usage looked biased. Related research found strongly overlapping thymic repertoires in unrelated individuals.

The sequence was obtained from a boy younger than two with a congenital heart defect. This chain uses TRBV15 with TRBJ1-4; 8 bases match TRBD1. Sample: thymocytes. The CDR3 is CATSRIGTGGEKLFF. CDR3 in DNA: TGTGCCACCAGCAGGATCGGGACAGGAGGTGAAAAACTGTTTTTT.